The entry below gives a single T cell receptor beta chain sequence along with its context. These data originate in a study of T-cell reconstitution after alpha-beta-depleted transplantation in children. This CDR3 has 15 residues. V gave up 5 bases and J gave up 6 bases; unmatched junction bases: 10. CDR1 is DFQATT, CDR2 SNEGSKA, per germline (reference sequence). Preparation of the TCRbeta library was carried out with unique molecular identifiers. Via MiXCR, TCRdb re-called the PCR reads, giving one row per CDR3 protein. The sample yields 350,000 to 500,000 distinct CDR3 sequences, approximately 41% seen once.

Material: PBMCs, obtained before TCRalphabeta/CD19-depleted stem cell transplant. The sequence came from a girl aged 2-10 years with aplastic anemia, due to receive a stem cell transplant. The chain links TRBV20-1 to TRBJ2-7; 13 bases align to TRBD2. CDR3 loop: CSAVPGTSGMSEQYF. The CDR3, as DNA: TGCAGTGCTGTCCCCGGGACTAGCGGGATGAGCGAGCAGTACTTC.